These 21 T cell receptor beta chains originate from one sample sequenced in a study of blood T cell repertoires in COVID-19. Only in-frame clones appear in the TCRdb table, and some are missing; sequencing was by immunoSEQ multiplex PCR. This sample has around 160,000 clones, with about nine tenths found just once. The sample comprised peripheral blood. These receptors all come from a man between 18 and 29 years old with acute or convalescent COVID-19.

V usage is TRBV5-1 and J usage is TRBJ2-7, with 9 bases that match TRBD2. This CDR3 is built from 16 residues. Trimming at V came to 4 bases and at J to 3 bases, leaving 11 bases not matched to a gene. CDR1 is SGHRS and CDR2 is YFSETQ in the germline V gene. The CDR3 region is CASSAGLAGPYYEQYF. The CDR3 coding sequence is TGCGCCAGCAGCGCCGGTCTAGCGGGACCTTACTACGAGCAGTACTTC.

This clone was found a few times. This sequence joins TRBV28 and TRBJ2-6; D unclear. Germline V gene sequence: CDR1 MDHEN, CDR2 SYDVKM. This CDR3 region has 16 residues. Trimming cost V 6 bases and J 0 bases, with 12 bases left between them. The CDR3 sequence is CASSGGESSGANVLTF. The CDR3 DNA reads as TGTGCCAGCAGCGGCGGAGAAAGCTCTGGGGCCAACGTCCTGACTTTC.

The rearrangement uses TRBV7-8 and TRBJ2-7; 15 bases line up with TRBD2. The CDR3 runs to 17 residues. J lost 4 bases, V lost 5 bases, and 9 bases had no gene match. Per germline, CDR1 SGHVS and CDR2 FQNEAQ. CDR3 DNA sequence: TGTGCCAGCAGCAAGAGGACTAGCGGGGGGGCCGTATACGAGCAGTACTTC. Amino acid sequence: CASSKRTSGGAVYEQYF.

The chain uses TRBV19 and TRBJ2-7; D is uncertain. The CDR3 totals 12 residues. Germline lookup yields CDR1 LNHDA and CDR2 SQIVND (reference sequence). V was cut by 5 bases and J by 8 bases, with 13 bases left in between. The DNA for the CDR3 is TGTGCCAGTAGTCCGGAGAGGTTCCAGCAGTACTTC. Its protein product is CASSPERFQQYF.

The genes are TRBV5-8 and TRBJ1-1; 9 bases align to TRBD1. Per the germline V gene, CDR1 is SGHTS and CDR2 is YDEGEE. CDR3 length equals 12 residues. V lost 10 bases, J lost 1 base, and 2 bases stayed unmatched. CDR3 bases: TGTGCCTCGGACAGGGGGAACACTGAAGCTTTCTTT. Its protein product is CASDRGNTEAFF.

This clone was seen a single time. J is TRBJ1-1 and V is TRBV6-5; D call uncertain. Per germline, CDR1 MNHEY and CDR2 SVGAGI. CDR3 length equals 14 residues. The V and J ends lost 8 bases and 3 bases respectively, with 16 bases between them. The CDR3: CASVWPAGYTEAFF. DNA of the CDR3: TGTGCCAGCGTCTGGCCTGCGGGATACACTGAAGCTTTCTTT.

As concerns this clone: Its ends do not fully match the called genes, so a read error is possible. This same CDR3 is encoded by further DNA sequences in the sample. CDR3 DNA sequence: TGTGCCAGCAAGGGACAGGGGGAACTCTTC. Its protein product is CASKGQGELF. The V gene is TRBV2, the J gene TRBJ2-1; 11 bases line up with TRBD1. There are 10 residues in the CDR3. Germline V CDR1 and CDR2: SNHLY, FYNNEI. Full variable domain (outside the CDR3, taken from reference TRBV2 and TRBJ2-1): EPEVTQTPSHQVTQMGQEVILRCVPISNHLYFYWYRQILGQKVEFLVSFYNNEISEKSEIFDDQFSVERPDGSNFTLKIRSTKLEDSAMYFCASKGQGELFGPGTRLTVL.

The chain recombines TRBV24-1 with TRBJ2-6; the match to TRBD2 covers 13 bases. The CDR3 contains 16 residues. The V and J ends lost 11 bases and 2 bases, in that order; junction bases with no gene match: 5. CDR1 and CDR2 from the germline V gene are KGHDR and SFDVKD. CDR3 sequence: CAIGLAGEAGANVLTF. The CDR3 DNA follows: TGTGCCATCGGACTAGCGGGAGAGGCTGGGGCCAACGTCCTGACTTTC.

V usage is TRBV9 and J usage is TRBJ1-1; tentatively, D is TRBD1 (6 bases). V was clipped by 0 bases and J by 5 bases, with 11 bases between them. Per germline, CDR1 SGDLS and CDR2 YYNGEE. The length of the CDR3 is 14 residues. The CDR3, as DNA: TGTGCCAGCAGCGTAGTCCCCGGACAGACTGAAGCTTTCTTT. It yields the protein CASSVVPGQTEAFF.

CDR3 bases: TGTGCCACCCTCGACAGGGGAAACAATGAGCAGTTCTTC. Encoded protein: CATLDRGNNEQFF. V usage is TRBV27 and J usage is TRBJ2-1; 8 bases are shared with TRBD1. The CDR3 has 13 residues. The ends lost 10 bases at V and 5 bases at J; junction bases unmatched: 7. From germline, CDR1 is MNHEY and CDR2 SMNVEV (reference sequence).

CDR3 loop: CASSLGYGSSYNEQFF. CDR3 bases: TGCGCCAGCAGCTTGGGATATGGTAGCTCCTACAATGAGCAGTTCTTC. This chain joins TRBV5-1 and TRBJ2-1; D ambiguous. Germline-derived CDR1 and CDR2 are SGHRS and YFSETQ. The ends were cut back, 0 bases at V and 0 bases at J, with 10 bases in the middle. The CDR3 runs 16 residues. Drawing the rest from reference TRBV5-1 and TRBJ2-1, the complete variable domain is KAGVTQTPRYLIKTRGQQVTLSCSPISGHRSVSWYQQTPGQGLQFLFEYFSETQRNKGNFPGRFSGRQFSNSRSEMNVSTLELGDSALYLCASSLGYGSSYNEQFFGPGTRLTVL.

This clone was observed a few times. In DNA, the CDR3 is TGTGCCAGCAGTCCCGCCCAGGGAAGACGCAATCAGCCCCAGCATTTT. Translating it yields CASSPAQGRRNQPQHF. The rearrangement uses TRBV6-2 or TRBV6-3 and TRBJ1-5, with D possibly matching TRBD1 (5 bases). The CDR3 loop spans 16 amino acids. Germline V gene lookup returns CDR1 MNHEY and CDR2 SVGEGT. V was clipped by 5 bases and J by 2 bases, with 16 bases between them.

The chain has TRBV7-9 and TRBJ2-1; 11 bases agree with TRBD1. V was clipped by 1 base and J by 7 bases; unmatched bases: 6. The CDR3 sequence is 16 residues long. Germline loops: CDR1 SEHNR, CDR2 FQNEAQ (reference sequence). CDR3 bases: TGTGCCAGCAGCTTAGGGAGGACAGGGGGCCCAAATGAGCAGTTCTTC. This gives the protein CASSLGRTGGPNEQFF.

The rearrangement links TRBV12-5 to TRBJ2-1; 16 bases agree with TRBD2. Germline lookup yields CDR1 LGHNT and CDR2 FRNRAP. Germline trimming cut 1 base from V and 5 bases from J; bases unmatched to any gene: 8. There are 19 residues in the CDR3. Written as DNA, the CDR3 is TGTGCTAGTGGTTTGGCGATTGGGACTAGCGGGAGGGCCGACAATGAGCAGTTCTTC. Residues: CASGLAIGTSGRADNEQFF.

V gene TRBV30 combines with J gene TRBJ2-1; TRBD2 matches 8 bases. The CDR3 runs 14 residues. Per germline, CDR1 GTSNPN and CDR2 SVGIG (reference sequence). J was trimmed by 7 bases and V by 3 bases; bases with no gene match: 8. Here the CDR3 DNA reads TGTGCCTGGAGGAGACTAGCGTGGGGGAATGAGCAGTTCTTC. Translating it yields CAWRRLAWGNEQFF.

This sequence joins TRBV7-7 and TRBJ2-5; no clear D. The CDR3 extends over 14 amino acids. Trimming removed 1 base at V and 2 bases at J, with 8 bases between. CDR1 is SSHAT, CDR2 FNYEAQ, per germline (reference sequence). DNA for the CDR3: TGTGCCAGCAGCTTAGGGTTAACTCAAGAGACCCAGTACTTC. Translating gives CASSLGLTQETQYF.

The V call is TRBV7-9, the J call TRBJ2-7; D is possibly TRBD1 (6 bases). CDR3 size: 15 residues. V was pared by 5 bases and J by 2 bases, with 16 bases between. From germline, CDR1 is SEHNR and CDR2 FQNEAQ (reference sequence). The chain's CDR3 is CASSRPTGPPYEQYF. CDR3 DNA: TGTGCCAGCAGCCGTCCCACAGGGCCCCCCTACGAGCAGTACTTC.

The rearrangement uses TRBV6-1 and TRBJ2-1, with D unclear. From germline, CDR1 is MNHNS and CDR2 SASEGT. The CDR3 consists of 15 residues. V lost 0 bases and J 9 bases, leaving 15 bases between the germline ends. This chain's CDR3 is CASSEARGSTGEQFF. The CDR3 DNA reads as TGTGCCAGCAGTGAAGCGCGCGGATCCACGGGTGAGCAGTTCTTC.

This sequence joins TRBV2 and TRBJ2-1; D ambiguous. V lost 8 bases to trimming and J lost 0 bases, with 8 bases between them. Germline CDR1 is SNHLY and CDR2 is FYNNEI. This CDR3 spans 13 amino acids. CDR3: CASLRISYNEQFF. The CDR3 nucleotides are TGTGCCAGCTTGCGGATCTCCTACAATGAGCAGTTCTTC.

The rearrangement joins TRBV7-9 to TRBJ2-1, with 10 bases lining up with TRBD2. V dropped 2 bases and J dropped 0; count of bases not matched to a gene: 1. Germline V gene sequence: CDR1 SEHNR, CDR2 FQNEAQ (reference sequence). The CDR3 runs 16 residues. For the CDR3, the DNA is TGTGCCAGCAGCTTAACTAGCGGGAACTCCTACAATGAGCAGTTCTTC. Its protein is CASSLTSGNSYNEQFF.

The chain carries TRBV20-1 and TRBJ2-3; maybe TRBD1 (5 bases). The CDR3 has 11 residues. V was shortened by 7 bases and J by 3 bases, with 8 bases between the two germline ends. Germline V gene lookup returns CDR1 DFQATT and CDR2 SNEGSKA (reference sequence). CDR3 coding DNA: TGCAGTGTAGGGGTTACAGATACGCAGTATTTT. Amino acid sequence: CSVGVTDTQYF.